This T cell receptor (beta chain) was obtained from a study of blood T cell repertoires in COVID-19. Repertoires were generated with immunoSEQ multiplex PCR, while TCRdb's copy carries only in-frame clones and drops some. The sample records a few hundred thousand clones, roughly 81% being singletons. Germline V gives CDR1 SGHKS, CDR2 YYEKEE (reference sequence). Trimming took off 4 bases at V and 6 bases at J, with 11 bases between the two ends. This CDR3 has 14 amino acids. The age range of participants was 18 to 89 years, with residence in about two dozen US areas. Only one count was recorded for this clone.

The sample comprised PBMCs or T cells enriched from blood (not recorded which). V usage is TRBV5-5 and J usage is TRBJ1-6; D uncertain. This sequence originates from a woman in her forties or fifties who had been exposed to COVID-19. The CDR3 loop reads CASSPGFGNSPLHF. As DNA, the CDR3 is TGTGCCAGCAGCCCCGGGTTCGGTAATTCACCCCTCCACTTT.